This TCR beta chain derives from a study of blood T cell repertoires in COVID-19. Turning to the study itself: In each case, the material was cDNA or gDNA derived from T cells, B-cell-depleted T cells, or PBMCs.

V was pared by 9 bases and J by 0 bases, with 12 bases between. Germline V gene lookup returns CDR1 SGHNT and CDR2 YYREEE (reference sequence). This CDR3 is 13 amino acids long. In Seattle, patients joined the study during active infection and were tracked longitudinally. Authors' data handling: Amplifying reference gene primers gave estimates of nucleated cell counts. Assay: immunoSEQ multiplex PCR; the TCRdb copy retains only in-frame clones and omits some. That table supplies the V and J calls and clone size; D and trimming were determined from the DNA. This table has a few hundred thousand clones, around 85% appearing once. This clone was observed a single time.

Source material: peripheral blood. The sequence derives from a human donor with COVID-19, enrolled during active disease. The donor label of this sample is uncertain. V and J are TRBV5-4 and TRBJ1-2; D might be TRBD1 (6 bases). The DNA of the CDR3 is TGTGCCACCCGGACAGCGACTAACTATGGCTACACCTTC. Translated, it gives CATRTATNYGYTF.